Presented here are 3 T cell receptor beta chains from one specimen sequenced in a study of cytomegalovirus exposure and HLA in healthy donors. This PCR relied on a set of 60 Vbeta primers and 13 Jbeta primers. Assay used: immunoSEQ multiplex PCR; TCRdb lists only in-frame clones, some missing. Of 150,000 to 200,000 clones detected, approximately 70% appear once; the ten largest clones hold approximately 5.1%. Sequencing was carried out using PBMCs. The receptors come from a young woman in good health and CMV-seropositive.

The chain links TRBV2 to TRBJ1-1; D is unclear. V was shortened by 2 bases and J by 5 bases, with 12 bases between the two germline ends. This CDR3 contains 14 residues. The germline CDR1 and CDR2 sequences are SNHLY and FYNNEI. The CDR3 loop is CASSEFDGLTEAFF. CDR3 bases: TGTGCCAGCAGTGAATTCGACGGGTTAACTGAAGCTTTCTTT.

The chain joins TRBV4-3 to TRBJ1-3, with D unclear. CDR1 LGHNA and CDR2 YSLEER come from the germline V gene. The ends were cut back, 1 base at V and 0 bases at J, with 10 bases in the middle. The CDR3 is 16 residues long. CDR3 DNA sequence: TGCGCCAGCAGCCAAGCCATGTCGAGCTCTGGAAACACCATATATTTT. It codes for CASSQAMSSSGNTIYF.

Written as DNA, the CDR3 is TGTGCCTGGAGTGAAAGAACTAGGGCCGGGGAGCTGTTTTTT. It specifies CAWSERTRAGELFF. The rearrangement joins TRBV30 to TRBJ2-2; weak D call: TRBD2 (5 bases). This CDR3 is built from 14 residues. V shed 1 base and J shed 6 bases, with 12 bases lying between them. Germline V CDR1 and CDR2: GTSNPN, SVGIG (reference sequence).